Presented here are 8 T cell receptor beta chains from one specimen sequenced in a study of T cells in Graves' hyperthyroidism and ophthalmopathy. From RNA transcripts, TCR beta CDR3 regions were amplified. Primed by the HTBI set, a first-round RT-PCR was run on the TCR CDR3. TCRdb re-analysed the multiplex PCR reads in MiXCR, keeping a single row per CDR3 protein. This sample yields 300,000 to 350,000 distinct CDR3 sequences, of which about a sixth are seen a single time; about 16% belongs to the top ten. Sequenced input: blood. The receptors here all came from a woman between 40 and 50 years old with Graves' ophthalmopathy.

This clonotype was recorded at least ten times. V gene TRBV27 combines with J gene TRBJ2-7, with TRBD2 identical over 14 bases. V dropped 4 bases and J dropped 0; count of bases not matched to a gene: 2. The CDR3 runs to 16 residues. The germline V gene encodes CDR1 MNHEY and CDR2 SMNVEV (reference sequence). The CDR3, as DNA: TGTGCCAGCAGTTGGACTAGCGGGAGGAGCTCCTACGAGCAGTACTTC. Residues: CASSWTSGRSSYEQYF.

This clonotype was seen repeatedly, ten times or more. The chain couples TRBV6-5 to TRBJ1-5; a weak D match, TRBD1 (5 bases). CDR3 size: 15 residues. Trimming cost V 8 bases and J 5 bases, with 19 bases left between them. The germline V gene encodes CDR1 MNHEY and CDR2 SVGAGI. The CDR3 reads CASGFPGRWDQPQHF. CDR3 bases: TGTGCCAGCGGTTTTCCGGGACGTTGGGATCAGCCCCAGCATTTT.

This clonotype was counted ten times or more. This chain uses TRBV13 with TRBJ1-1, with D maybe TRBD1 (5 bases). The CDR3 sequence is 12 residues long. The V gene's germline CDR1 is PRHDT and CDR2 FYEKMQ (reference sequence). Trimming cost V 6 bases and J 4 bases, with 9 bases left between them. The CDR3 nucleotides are TGTGCCAGCAGACCCGGGACCACTGAAGCTTTCTTT. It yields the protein CASRPGTTEAFF.

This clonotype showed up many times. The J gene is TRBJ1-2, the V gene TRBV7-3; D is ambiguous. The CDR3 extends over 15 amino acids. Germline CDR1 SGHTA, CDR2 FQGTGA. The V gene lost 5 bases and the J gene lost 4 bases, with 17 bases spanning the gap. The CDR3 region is CASSPPRHSCYGYTF. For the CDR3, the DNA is TGTGCCAGCAGCCCACCCAGGCACAGTTGCTATGGCTACACCTTC.

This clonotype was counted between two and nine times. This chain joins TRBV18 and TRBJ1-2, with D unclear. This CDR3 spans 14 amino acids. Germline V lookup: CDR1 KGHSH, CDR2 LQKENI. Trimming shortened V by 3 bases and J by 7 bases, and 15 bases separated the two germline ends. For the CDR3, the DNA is TGTGCCAGCTCACCCACCACCGACAATCTTGGCTACACCTTC. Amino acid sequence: CASSPTTDNLGYTF.

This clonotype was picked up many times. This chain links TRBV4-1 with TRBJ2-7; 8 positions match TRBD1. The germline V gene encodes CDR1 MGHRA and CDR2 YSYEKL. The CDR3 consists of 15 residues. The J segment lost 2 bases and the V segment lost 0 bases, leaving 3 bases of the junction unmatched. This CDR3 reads CASSQDRGLTYEQYF. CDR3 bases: TGCGCCAGCAGCCAAGACAGGGGGCTTACCTACGAGCAGTACTTC.

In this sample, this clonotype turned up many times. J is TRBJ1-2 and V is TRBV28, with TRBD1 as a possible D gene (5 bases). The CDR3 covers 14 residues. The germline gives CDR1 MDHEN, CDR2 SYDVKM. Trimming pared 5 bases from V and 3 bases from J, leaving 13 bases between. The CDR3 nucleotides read TGTGCCAGCAGTCTGCGGGGGATGGACTATGGCTACACCTTC. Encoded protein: CASSLRGMDYGYTF.

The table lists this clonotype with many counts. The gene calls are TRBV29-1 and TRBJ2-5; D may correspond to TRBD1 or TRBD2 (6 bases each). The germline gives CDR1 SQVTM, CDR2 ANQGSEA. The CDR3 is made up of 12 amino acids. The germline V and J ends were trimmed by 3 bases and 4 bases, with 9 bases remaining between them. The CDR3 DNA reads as TGCAGCGTTGATAAGGGGGGAGAGACCCAGTACTTC. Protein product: CSVDKGGETQYF.